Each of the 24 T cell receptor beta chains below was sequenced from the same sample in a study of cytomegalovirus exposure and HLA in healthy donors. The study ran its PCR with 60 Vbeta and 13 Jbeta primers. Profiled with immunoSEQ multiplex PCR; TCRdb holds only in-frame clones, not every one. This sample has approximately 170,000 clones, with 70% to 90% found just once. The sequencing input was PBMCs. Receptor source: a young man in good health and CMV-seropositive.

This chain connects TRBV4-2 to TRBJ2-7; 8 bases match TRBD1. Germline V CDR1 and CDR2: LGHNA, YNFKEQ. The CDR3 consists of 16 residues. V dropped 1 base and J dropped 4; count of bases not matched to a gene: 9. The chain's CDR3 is CASSQGEGQVGYEQYF. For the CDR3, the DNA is TGTGCCAGCAGCCAAGGAGAGGGACAGGTTGGATACGAGCAGTACTTC.

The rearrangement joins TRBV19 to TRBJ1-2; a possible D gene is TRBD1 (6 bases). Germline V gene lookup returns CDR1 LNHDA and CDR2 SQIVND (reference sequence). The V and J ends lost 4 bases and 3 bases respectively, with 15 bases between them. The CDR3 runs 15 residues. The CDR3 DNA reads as TGTGCCAGTAGTACCTCGGGGGGCTCGTACTATGGCTACACCTTC. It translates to CASSTSGGSYYGYTF.

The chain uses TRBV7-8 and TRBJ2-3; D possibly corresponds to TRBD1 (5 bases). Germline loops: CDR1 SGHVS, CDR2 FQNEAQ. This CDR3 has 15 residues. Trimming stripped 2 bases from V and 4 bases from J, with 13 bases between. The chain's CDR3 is CASSLSEGVPDTQYF. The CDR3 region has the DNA TGTGCCAGCAGCTTATCAGAAGGGGTTCCAGATACGCAGTATTTT.

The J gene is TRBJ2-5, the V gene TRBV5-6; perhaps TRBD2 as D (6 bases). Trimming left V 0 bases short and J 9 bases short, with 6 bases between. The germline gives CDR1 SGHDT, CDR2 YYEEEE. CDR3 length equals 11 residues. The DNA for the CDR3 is TGTGCCAGCAGCTTGGGGGGGGCCCAGTACTTC. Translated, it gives CASSLGGAQYF. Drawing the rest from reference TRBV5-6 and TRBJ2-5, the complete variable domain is DAGVTQSPTHLIKTRGQQVTLRCSPKSGHDTVSWYQQALGQGPQFIFQYYEEEERQRGNFPDRFSGHQFPNYSSELNVNALLLGDSALYLCASSLGGAQYFGPGTRLLVL.

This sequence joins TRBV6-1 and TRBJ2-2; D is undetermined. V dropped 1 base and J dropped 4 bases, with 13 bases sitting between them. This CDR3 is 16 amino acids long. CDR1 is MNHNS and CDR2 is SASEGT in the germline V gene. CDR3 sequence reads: CASSEEAGSSTGELFF. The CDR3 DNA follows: TGTGCCAGCAGTGAAGAGGCCGGGTCTTCCACCGGGGAGCTGTTTTTT.

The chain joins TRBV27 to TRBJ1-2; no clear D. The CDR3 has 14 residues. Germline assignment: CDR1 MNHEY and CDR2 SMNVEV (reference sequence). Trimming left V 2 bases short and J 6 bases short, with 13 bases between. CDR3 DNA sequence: TGTGCCAGCAGTTTACGCCGGGATCGTAATGGCTACACCTTC. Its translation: CASSLRRDRNGYTF.

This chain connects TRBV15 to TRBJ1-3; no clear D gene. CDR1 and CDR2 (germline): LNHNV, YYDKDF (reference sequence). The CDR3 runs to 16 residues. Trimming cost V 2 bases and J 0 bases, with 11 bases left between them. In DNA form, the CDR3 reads TGTGCCACCAGCAGATGGCGCGGCCCCTCTGGAAACACCATATATTTT. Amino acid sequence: CATSRWRGPSGNTIYF.

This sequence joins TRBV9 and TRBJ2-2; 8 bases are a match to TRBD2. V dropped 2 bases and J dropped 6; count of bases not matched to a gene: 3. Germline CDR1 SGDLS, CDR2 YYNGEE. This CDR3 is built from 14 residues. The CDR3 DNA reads TGTGCCAGCAGCGTCGAAGCGGGGGCCGGGGAGCTGTTTTTT. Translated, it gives CASSVEAGAGELFF. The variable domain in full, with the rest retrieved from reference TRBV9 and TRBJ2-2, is DSGVTQTPKHLITATGQRVTLRCSPRSGDLSVYWYQQSLDQGLQFLIQYYNGEERAKGNILERFSAQQFPDLHSELNLSSLELGDSALYFCASSVEAGAGELFFGEGSRLTVL.

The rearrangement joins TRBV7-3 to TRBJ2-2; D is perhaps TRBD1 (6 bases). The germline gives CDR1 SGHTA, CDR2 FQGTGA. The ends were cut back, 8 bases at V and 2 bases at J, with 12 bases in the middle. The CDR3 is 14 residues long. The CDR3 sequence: CASGPGQNTGELFF. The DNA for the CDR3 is TGTGCCAGCGGGCCGGGACAAAACACCGGGGAGCTGTTTTTT.

Written as DNA, the CDR3 is TGCGCCAGCAGCTTGGGGCTAGCGGACGTGTACCAAGAGACCCAGTACTTC. This gives the protein CASSLGLADVYQETQYF. J is TRBJ2-5 and V is TRBV5-1; 7 bases align to TRBD2. Germline CDR1 and CDR2: SGHRS and YFSETQ. This CDR3 region has 17 residues. V was pared by 0 bases and J by 0 bases, with 8 bases of the junction left unmatched.

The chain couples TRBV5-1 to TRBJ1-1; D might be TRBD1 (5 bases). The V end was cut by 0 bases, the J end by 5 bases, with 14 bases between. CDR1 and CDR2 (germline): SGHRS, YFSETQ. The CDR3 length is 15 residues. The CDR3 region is CASSLGSGVGTEAFF. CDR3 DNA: TGCGCCAGCAGCTTGGGGTCGGGGGTAGGGACTGAAGCTTTCTTT.

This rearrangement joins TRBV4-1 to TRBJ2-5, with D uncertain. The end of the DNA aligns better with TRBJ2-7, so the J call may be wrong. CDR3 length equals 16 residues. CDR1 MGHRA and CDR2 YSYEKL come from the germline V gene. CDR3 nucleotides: TGCGCCAGCAGCCAAGCTTTTTATGACTCGTCCTACGAGCAGTACTTC. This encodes CASSQAFYDSSYEQYF.

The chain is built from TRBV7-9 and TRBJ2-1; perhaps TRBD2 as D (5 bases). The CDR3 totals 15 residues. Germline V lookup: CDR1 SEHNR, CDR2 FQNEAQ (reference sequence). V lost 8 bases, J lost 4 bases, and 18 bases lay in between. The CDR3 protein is CASVLGAVTYNEQFF. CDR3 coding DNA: TGTGCCAGCGTTCTCGGAGCGGTCACTTACAATGAGCAGTTCTTC.

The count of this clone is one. CDR3 region: CASSLVRGPETQYF. In DNA, the CDR3 is TGTGCCAGCAGCTTGGTGAGGGGGCCTGAGACCCAGTACTTC. The chain recombines TRBV7-2 with TRBJ2-5; 7 bases map to TRBD1. The germline gives CDR1 SGHTA, CDR2 FQGNSA. V was pared by 3 bases and J by 5 bases, with 6 bases of the junction left unmatched. The CDR3 extends over 14 amino acids.

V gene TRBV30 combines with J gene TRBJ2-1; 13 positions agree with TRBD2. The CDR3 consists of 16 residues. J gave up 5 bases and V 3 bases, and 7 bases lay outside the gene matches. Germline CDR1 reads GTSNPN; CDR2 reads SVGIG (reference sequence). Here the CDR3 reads CAWRRRTSGSNNEQFF. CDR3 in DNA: TGTGCCTGGAGACGAAGGACTAGCGGGAGTAACAATGAGCAGTTCTTC. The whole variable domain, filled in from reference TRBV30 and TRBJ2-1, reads SQTIHQWPATLVQPVGSPLSLECTVEGTSNPNLYWYRQAAGRGLQLLFYSVGIGQISSEVPQNLSASRPQDRQFILSSKKLLLSDSGFYLCAWRRRTSGSNNEQFFGPGTRLTVL.

CDR3 in amino acids: CASSPRQRSTEAFF. CDR3 bases: TGTGCCAGCAGCCCCCGTCAACGGAGCACTGAAGCTTTCTTT. The chain couples TRBV7-6 to TRBJ1-1; the D is unclear. This CDR3 spans 14 amino acids. V was clipped by 5 bases and J by 4 bases, with 14 bases between them. The germline V gene has CDR1 SGHVS and CDR2 FNYEAQ.

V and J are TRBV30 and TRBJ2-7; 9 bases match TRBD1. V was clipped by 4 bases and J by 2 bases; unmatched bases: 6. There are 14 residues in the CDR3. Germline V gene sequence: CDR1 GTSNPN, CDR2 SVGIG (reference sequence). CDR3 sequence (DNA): TGTGCCTGGACTCTTGGGACAGGGCCCTACGAGCAGTACTTC. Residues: CAWTLGTGPYEQYF.

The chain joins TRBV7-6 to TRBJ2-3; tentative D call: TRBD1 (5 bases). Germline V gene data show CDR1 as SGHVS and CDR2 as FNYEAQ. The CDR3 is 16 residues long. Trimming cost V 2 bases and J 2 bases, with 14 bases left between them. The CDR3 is CASSLPREGDTDTQYF. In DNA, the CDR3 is TGTGCCAGCAGCTTACCCCGAGAAGGGGACACAGATACGCAGTATTTT.

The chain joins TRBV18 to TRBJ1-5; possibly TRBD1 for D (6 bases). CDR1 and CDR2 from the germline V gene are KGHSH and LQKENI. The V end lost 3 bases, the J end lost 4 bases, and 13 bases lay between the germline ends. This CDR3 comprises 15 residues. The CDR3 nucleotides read TGTGCCAGCTCACCTTTGAACAGGGAGAATCAGCCCCAGCATTTT. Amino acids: CASSPLNRENQPQHF.

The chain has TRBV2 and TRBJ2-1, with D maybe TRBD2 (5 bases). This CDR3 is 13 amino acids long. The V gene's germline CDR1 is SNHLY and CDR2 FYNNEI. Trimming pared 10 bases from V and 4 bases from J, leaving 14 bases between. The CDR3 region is CAIQTNQYNEQFF. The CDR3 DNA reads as TGTGCCATCCAGACTAACCAGTACAATGAGCAGTTCTTC.

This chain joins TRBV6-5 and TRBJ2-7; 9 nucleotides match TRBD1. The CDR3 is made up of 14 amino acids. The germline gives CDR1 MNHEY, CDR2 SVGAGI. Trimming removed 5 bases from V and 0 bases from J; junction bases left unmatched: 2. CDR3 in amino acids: CASSTDRGSYEQYF. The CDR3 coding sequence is TGTGCCAGCAGTACGGACAGGGGCTCCTACGAGCAGTACTTC.

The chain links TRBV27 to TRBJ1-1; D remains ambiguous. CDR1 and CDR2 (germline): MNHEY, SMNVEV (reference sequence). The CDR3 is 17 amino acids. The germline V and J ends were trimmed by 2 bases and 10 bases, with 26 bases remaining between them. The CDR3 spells CASSLAIGPPHGRRAFF. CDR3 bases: TGTGCCAGCAGTTTAGCTATCGGGCCGCCCCACGGGAGAAGAGCTTTCTTT.

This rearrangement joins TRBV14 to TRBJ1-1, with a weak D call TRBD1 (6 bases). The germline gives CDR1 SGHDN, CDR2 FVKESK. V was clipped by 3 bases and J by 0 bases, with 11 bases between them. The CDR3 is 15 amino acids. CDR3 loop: CASSQQGTVNTEAFF. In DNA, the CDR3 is TGTGCCAGCAGCCAGCAGGGGACGGTGAACACTGAAGCTTTCTTT.

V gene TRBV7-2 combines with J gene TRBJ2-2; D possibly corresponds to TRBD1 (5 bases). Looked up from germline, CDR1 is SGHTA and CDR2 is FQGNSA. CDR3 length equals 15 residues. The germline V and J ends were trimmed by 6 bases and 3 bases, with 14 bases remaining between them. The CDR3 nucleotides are TGTGCCAGCAGGGTCCGTGGGGCTTACACCGGGGAGCTGTTTTTT. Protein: CASRVRGAYTGELFF.